The subject of this entry is one TCR beta chain. Antigen unknown. The data originate from a study of early stage breast cancer tumors. Across the study: Most of the 16 invasive tumors were ER+, PR+ and HER2-. The ER+/PR+/HER2- tumors included 7 or 8 ductal and a handful of lobular carcinomas. The study, taken as a whole, reports: Enriched TCRB sequences shared across patients were mostly commonly generated sequences.

Germline values: CDR1 SGHNT, CDR2 YENEEA. Trimming took 0 bases from V and 6 from J; bases not matched to a gene: 10. This CDR3 contains 17 residues. The assay was immunoSEQ multiplex PCR, and TCRdb's table has in-frame clones only and misses some. The sample carries fewer than 90,000 clones, roughly three quarters recorded once. What was sequenced was blood. The rearrangement links TRBV11-3 to TRBJ2-3, with 9 bases fitting TRBD1. The TCR comes from a person in their sixties with breast cancer. CDR3 residues: CASSLEGTGIVRDTQYF. The CDR3 coding sequence is TGTGCCAGCAGCTTAGAAGGGACAGGGATTGTTCGGGATACGCAGTATTTT.